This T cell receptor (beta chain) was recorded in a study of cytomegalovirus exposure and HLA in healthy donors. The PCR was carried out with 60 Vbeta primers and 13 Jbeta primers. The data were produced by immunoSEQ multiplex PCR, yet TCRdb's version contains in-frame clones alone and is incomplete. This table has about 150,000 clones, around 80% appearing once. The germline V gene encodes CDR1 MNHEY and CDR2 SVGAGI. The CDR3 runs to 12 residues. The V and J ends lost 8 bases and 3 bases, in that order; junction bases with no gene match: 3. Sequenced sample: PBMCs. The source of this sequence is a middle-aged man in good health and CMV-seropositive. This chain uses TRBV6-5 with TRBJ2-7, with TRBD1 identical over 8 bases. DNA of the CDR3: TGTGCCAGCGGAGGACAGGGCTACGAGCAGTACTTC. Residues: CASGGQGYEQYF.